Listed below are T cell receptor beta chains from one sample, sequenced in a study of CD8 T cells in ankylosing spondylitis. TCRdb itself ran the 5' RACE reads through MiXCR, one entry per CDR3 protein. The data hold roughly 490,000 distinct CDR3 sequences, with about 5.7% observed a single time. Sequenced: blood, either unsorted or a sorted T cell fraction (not recorded which). The receptors derive from a male donor with ankylosing spondylitis. Each CDR3 is given with its conserved first and last residue. The D gene is left open where the match is weak. Not every row has a clone size; where given, it reads once, few, many or a size class.

size	D	V	J	CDR3	DNA
many	.	TRBV5-1	TRBJ2-3	CASNQQGDTQYF	TGCGCCAGCAACCAACAGGGAGATACGCAGTATTTT
many	.	TRBV20-1	TRBJ2-2	CSARDNGQLTGELFF	TGCAGTGCTAGAGATAATGGACAGCTAACCGGGGAGCTGTTTTTT
.	TRBD1	TRBV18	TRBJ1-5	CASSPGTGSSNQPQHF	TGTGCCAGCTCACCAGGGACAGGCTCCTCCAATCAGCCCCAGCATTTT
.	.	TRBV5-1	TRBJ2-1	CASSLAGGEWFF	TGCGCCAGCAGCTTGGCCGGGGGCGAGTGGTTCTTC
few	.	TRBV6-5	TRBJ1-4	CASSYSGQLSNEKLFF	TGTGCCAGCAGTTACTCGGGTCAGCTCTCTAATGAAAAACTGTTTTTT
many	.	TRBV6-5	TRBJ1-5	CASSYSIAYSNQPQHF	TGTGCCAGCAGTTACTCGATAGCCTATAGCAATCAGCCCCAGCATTTT
many	.	TRBV20-1	TRBJ1-4	CSARLRMSFNEKLFF	TGCAGTGCCCGACTCAGGATGAGCTTTAATGAAAAACTGTTTTTT
many	TRBD2	TRBV4-1	TRBJ2-2	CASSHWGGKVVGELFF	TGCGCCAGCAGCCACTGGGGGGGGAAGGTTGTCGGGGAGCTGTTTTTT
few	TRBD2	TRBV6-2/TRBV6-3	TRBJ2-2	CASSPGSGRANTGELFF	TGTGCCAGCAGTCCCGGTAGCGGGAGGGCGAACACCGGGGAGCTGTTTTTT
many	.	TRBV7-3	TRBJ1-6	CASSLGRRSSPLHF	TGTGCCAGCAGCTTAGGCCGTCGGAGTTCACCCCTCCACTTT
few	.	TRBV7-9	TRBJ2-7	CASSFSLGQGASYEQYF	TGTGCCAGCAGCTTTTCTCTGGGCCAGGGCGCTTCCTACGAGCAGTACTTC
.	.	TRBV28	TRBJ2-7	CASSLRGAGASVEQYF	TGTGCCAGCAGTTTACGGGGGGCGGGTGCTTCAGTAGAGCAGTACTTC
many	.	TRBV29-1	TRBJ2-3	CSVSGTSTSTDTQYF	TGCAGCGTGTCAGGGACATCGACTAGCACAGATACGCAGTATTTT
many	.	TRBV5-1	TRBJ1-2	CASSSGTGEGYGYTF	TGCGCCAGCAGCTCCGGGACCGGAGAGGGCTATGGCTACACCTTC
many	.	TRBV20-1	TRBJ2-1	CSARDLVGSYNEQFF	TGCAGTGCTAGAGATCTCGTGGGCTCCTACAATGAGCAGTTCTTC
many	TRBD2	TRBV12-3/TRBV12-4	TRBJ2-2	CASTLIAGSGELFF	TGTGCCAGCACCTTGATAGCGGGTAGCGGGGAGCTGTTTTTT
many	TRBD1	TRBV24-1	TRBJ2-1	CATSDPGQGRNEQFF	TGTGCCACCAGTGATCCGGGACAGGGTCGAAATGAGCAGTTCTTC
many	.	TRBV20-1	TRBJ1-5	CSARDPRRVNQPQHF	TGCAGTGCTAGAGACCCGAGACGTGTCAATCAGCCCCAGCATTTT
few	.	TRBV5-5	TRBJ2-7	CASSSHGPTYEQYF	TGTGCCAGCAGCTCGCACGGGCCCACCTACGAGCAGTACTTC
few	.	TRBV30	TRBJ2-5	CAWSGQGETQYF	TGTGCCTGGAGCGGGCAGGGGGAGACCCAGTACTTC
few	.	TRBV5-6	TRBJ1-1	CASSLDRSLEAFF	TGTGCCAGCAGCTTGGACCGATCTCTCGAGGCTTTCTTT
few	.	TRBV30	TRBJ2-3	CAWETRSTQYF	TGTGCCTGGGAGACTAGATCAACGCAGTATTTT
many	.	TRBV5-1	TRBJ1-6	CASSLGLSGSSYNSPLHF	TGCGCCAGCAGCTTAGGTTTATCCGGAAGCTCCTATAATTCACCCCTCCACTTT
.	TRBD2	TRBV24-1	TRBJ2-1	CATSDWGTSGSSNNEQFF	TGTGCCACCAGTGATTGGGGGACTAGCGGGAGCTCAAACAATGAGCAGTTCTTC
many	TRBD2	TRBV6-1	TRBJ2-1	CATLAGGGNEQFF	TGTGCCACCTTAGCGGGGGGGGGAAATGAGCAGTTCTTC
.	TRBD1	TRBV6-2/TRBV6-3	TRBJ2-7	CATVPGQDYEQYF	TGTGCCACCGTACCGGGACAGGACTACGAGCAGTACTTC
many	.	TRBV6-2/TRBV6-3	TRBJ1-2	CASSYPHRGAYGYTF	TGTGCCAGCAGTTACCCCCATCGGGGGGCCTATGGCTACACCTTC
many	.	TRBV5-1	TRBJ1-2	CASSLGGDNYGYTF	TGCGCCAGCAGCTTGGGGGGAGACAACTATGGCTACACCTTC
many	TRBD1	TRBV20-1	TRBJ1-2	CSAPQGTYGYTF	TGCAGTGCCCCACAGGGGACGTATGGCTACACCTTC
many	.	TRBV18	TRBJ1-6	CASSQLMVNSPLHF	TGTGCCAGCTCACAGTTAATGGTTAATTCACCCCTCCACTTT
many	TRBD1	TRBV28	TRBJ2-6	CASSQGQGSSGANVLTF	TGTGCCAGCAGTCAAGGACAGGGATCCTCCGGGGCCAACGTCCTGACTTTC
many	.	TRBV27	TRBJ2-1	CASSLSSPRLASLSNEQFF	TGTGCCAGCAGTTTATCCTCTCCTCGCTTAGCTTCCCTCAGCAATGAGCAGTTCTTC
many	.	TRBV5-1	TRBJ1-2	CASTPAGNYGYTF	TGCGCCAGCACCCCTGCAGGGAACTATGGCTACACCTTC
many	.	TRBV12-3/TRBV12-4	TRBJ2-3	CASSANGGTSTDTQYF	TGTGCCAGCAGCGCCAACGGGGGCACAAGCACAGATACGCAGTATTTT
once	.	TRBV11-2	TRBJ2-3	CASNLVAGGIDTQNF	.
many	.	TRBV27	TRBJ2-1	CASSLRDPYPLWEDFYNEQFF	TGTGCCAGCAGTTTAAGGGACCCTTATCCCCTCTGGGAGGACTTCTACAATGAGCAGTTCTTC
many	.	TRBV6-1	TRBJ1-3	CASRIGIDGNTIYF	TGTGCCAGCAGAATCGGGATAGATGGAAACACCATATATTTT
few	.	TRBV7-9	TRBJ1-1	CASSLSRDQAFF	TGTGCCAGCAGCTTATCCCGGGACCAAGCTTTCTTT
many	.	TRBV5-1	TRBJ1-1	CASSLEPISSEAFF	TGCGCCAGCAGCTTGGAACCGATTAGCTCTGAAGCTTTCTTT
.	.	TRBV6-2/TRBV6-3	TRBJ2-5	CASSRKLIRETQYF	TGTGCCAGCAGTCGGAAACTCATTCGAGAGACCCAGTACTTC
many	TRBD1	TRBV10-3	TRBJ2-7	CAISGPGQGRYEQYF	TGTGCCATCAGTGGGCCGGGACAGGGCCGCTACGAGCAGTACTTC
.	.	TRBV7-2	TRBJ1-1	CASSATALNTEAFF	TGTGCCAGCAGCGCGACAGCCCTGAACACTGAAGCTTTCTTT
.	TRBD2	TRBV14	TRBJ2-1	CASSQINYPPGLANNEQFF	TGTGCCAGCAGCCAGATCAACTACCCGCCGGGACTAGCTAACAATGAGCAGTTCTTC
many	.	TRBV24-1	TRBJ2-2	CATLSITGELFF	TGTGCCACCCTATCTATCACCGGGGAGCTGTTTTTT
many	TRBD1	TRBV4-1	TRBJ1-1	CASSQRTQGGDTEAFF	TGCGCCAGCAGCCAAAGGACACAGGGGGGGGACACTGAAGCTTTCTTT
.	.	TRBV19	TRBJ2-2	CASRQTFNTGELFF	TGTGCCAGTAGACAAACCTTCAACACCGGGGAGCTGTTTTTT
many	TRBD1	TRBV12-3/TRBV12-4	TRBJ2-5	CASRAPGQKQETQYF	TGTGCCAGCAGGGCCCCGGGACAGAAACAAGAGACCCAGTACTTC
many	.	TRBV5-6	TRBJ2-6	CASRSGAGANVLTF	TGTGCCAGCAGGTCAGGGGCTGGGGCCAACGTCCTGACTTTC
.	TRBD1	TRBV5-1	TRBJ1-6	CASTGDHNSPLHF	TGCGCCTCAACAGGGGACCATAATTCACCCCTCCACTTT